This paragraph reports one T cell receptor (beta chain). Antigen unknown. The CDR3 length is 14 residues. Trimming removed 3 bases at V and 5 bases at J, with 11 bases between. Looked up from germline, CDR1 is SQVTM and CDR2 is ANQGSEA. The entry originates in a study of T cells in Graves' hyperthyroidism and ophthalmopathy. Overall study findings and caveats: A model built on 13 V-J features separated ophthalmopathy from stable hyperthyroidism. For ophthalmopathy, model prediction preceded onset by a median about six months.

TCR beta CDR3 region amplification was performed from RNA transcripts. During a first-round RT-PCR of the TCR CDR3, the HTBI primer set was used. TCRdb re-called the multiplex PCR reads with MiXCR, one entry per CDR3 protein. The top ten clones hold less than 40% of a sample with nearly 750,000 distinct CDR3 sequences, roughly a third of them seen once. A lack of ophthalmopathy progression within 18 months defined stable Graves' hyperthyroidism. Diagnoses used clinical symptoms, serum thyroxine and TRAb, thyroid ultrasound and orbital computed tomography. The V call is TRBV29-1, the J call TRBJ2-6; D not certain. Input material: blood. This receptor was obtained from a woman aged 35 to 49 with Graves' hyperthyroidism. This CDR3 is CSVDYMYWANVLTF. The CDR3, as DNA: TGCAGCGTTGATTATATGTATTGGGCCAACGTCCTGACTTTC.